The subject of this entry is one T cell receptor beta chain. The source of the sample is a study of CD8 T cells in Susac syndrome. Random hexamers were used to reverse transcribe the RNA input (about 0.5 to 1 ug). Across 54 Vbeta and 13 Jbeta, immunoSEQ multiplex PCR amplified TCR beta CDR3. A single record per CDR3 protein comes from TCRdb applying MiXCR to the immunoSEQ multiplex PCR reads. The sample carries hundreds of thousands of distinct CDR3 sequences, almost 85% recorded once. The material sequenced was CD8+ T cells from PBMCs. This clonotype was sampled from a human donor with multiple sclerosis.

This chain's CDR3 is CATSDSGLPNEQFF. CDR3 bases: TGTGCCACCAGTGATTCTGGACTACCGAATGAGCAGTTCTTC. The rearrangement links TRBV24-1 to TRBJ2-1, with a tentative D call TRBD2 (6 bases). With 2 bases removed from V and 7 bases from J, the gap between germline ends came to 11 bases. Germline V gene sequence: CDR1 KGHDR, CDR2 SFDVKD. The CDR3 is made up of 14 amino acids.